This TCR beta chain was sequenced in a study of T cell responses to AZD1222 COVID-19 vaccine. Whole-study context: Analyses pooled second doses at about 4 or about 12 weeks.

Profiling relied on immunoSEQ multiplex PCR, and the TCRdb table lists in-frame clones only, not all of them. The sample consists of 140,000 to 150,000 clones, about 93% of them appearing once. Regarding the study as a whole: No day 14 peak samples; only post-peak repertoires were characterized. There were vaccine-associated CD4 TCRs across spike, dominant at 160-218 and 743-854.

CDR3 length: 15 residues. In germline, CDR1 is LNHDA, CDR2 SQIVND (reference sequence). V was cut by 7 bases and J by 7 bases, with 22 bases left in between. A note on this clone: Its antigen is unknown.

V and J are TRBV19 and TRBJ2-5; possible D gene TRBD2, 6 bases. Specimen: peripheral blood, collected on day 0 of AZD1222 vaccination. The clonotype originates from an adult in good health. This chain's CDR3 is CASTPRVDSGGTQYF. The CDR3, as DNA: TGTGCCAGTACCCCACGTGTCGATTCCGGGGGGACCCAGTACTTC.